A single sample gave rise to the 6 T cell receptor beta chains below, sequenced in a study of regulatory T cells in long-lasting Graves disease. The authors built TCR beta libraries using iRepertoire HTBI primers and Arm-PCR of CDR3 regions. A single record per CDR3 protein comes from TCRdb applying MiXCR to the multiplex PCR reads. The data show roughly 300,000 distinct CDR3 sequences, about 18% seen once. Documented time point: persistent/refractory GD, antithyroid drugs over 5 years with positive TRAb. PBMC-extracted RNA yielded the TCR library. This material consisted of peripheral blood mononuclear cells (PBMCs), taken when the disease was refractory, from a patient treated with antithyroid drugs. These receptors all come from a female donor with Graves disease.

This clonotype appeared many times. V usage is TRBV5-6 and J usage is TRBJ2-1; tentatively, D is TRBD1 (6 bases). The CDR3 covers 14 residues. Trimming cost V 6 bases and J 4 bases, with 14 bases left between them. Germline V gene data show CDR1 as SGHDT and CDR2 as YYEEEE. CDR3 sequence: CASTDRFRYNEQFF. CDR3 nucleotides: TGTGCCAGCACCGACAGGTTTCGGTACAATGAGCAGTTCTTC.

This clonotype was seen many times. This chain connects TRBV28 to TRBJ2-2, with 8 bases that match TRBD1. V lost 7 bases and J lost 10; bases outside the gene matches: 17. The CDR3 contains 16 residues. Germline CDR1 MDHEN, CDR2 SYDVKM. The DNA for the CDR3 is TGTGCCAGCAACTCCCCGGGGACAGGCGGGCGGTTGGAGCTGTTTTTT. Translated: CASNSPGTGGRLELFF.

Details on this clonotype: A much larger clone lies one base from this, so it may be a read error. This chain connects TRBV5-6 to TRBJ1-1, with D hard to call. CDR3 length: 14 residues. V was cut by 0 bases and J by 3 bases, with 9 bases left in between. Germline CDR1 SGHDT, CDR2 YYEEEE. For the CDR3, the DNA is TGTGCCAGCAGCTTGGGGGCAGCTCACACTGAAGCTTTCTTT. Encoded protein: CASSLGAAHTEAFF.

About this clonotype: Relative to the germline gene, one junction end is altered; a read error may explain this. The chain carries TRBV12-3 or TRBV12-4 and TRBJ2-2; 12 bases align to TRBD2. This CDR3 is built from 16 residues. CDR3 region: CPSSRLAGVGTGELFF. DNA of the CDR3: TGTCCCAGCAGTCGACTAGCGGGAGTAGGTACCGGGGAGCTGTTTTTT.

The table lists this clonotype with a few counts. The rearrangement uses TRBV30 and TRBJ1-1; weak D call: TRBD1 (5 bases). Germline loops: CDR1 GTSNPN, CDR2 SVGIG (reference sequence). The CDR3 spans 13 residues. The V end lost 3 bases, the J end lost 0 bases, and 8 bases lay between the germline ends. The chain's CDR3 is CAWSQDMNTEAFF. The CDR3 nucleotides read TGTGCCTGGAGCCAGGACATGAACACTGAAGCTTTCTTT.

The chain couples TRBV9 to TRBJ2-7, with 9 bases fitting TRBD2. CDR3 length: 14 residues. After removal of 3 bases from V and 3 bases from J, the junction contained 4 bases not matched to a gene. Germline CDR1 reads SGDLS; CDR2 reads YYNGEE. DNA for the CDR3: TGTGCCAGCAGCGCGACTAGCGGAGACTACGAGCAGTACTTC. Protein sequence: CASSATSGDYEQYF.